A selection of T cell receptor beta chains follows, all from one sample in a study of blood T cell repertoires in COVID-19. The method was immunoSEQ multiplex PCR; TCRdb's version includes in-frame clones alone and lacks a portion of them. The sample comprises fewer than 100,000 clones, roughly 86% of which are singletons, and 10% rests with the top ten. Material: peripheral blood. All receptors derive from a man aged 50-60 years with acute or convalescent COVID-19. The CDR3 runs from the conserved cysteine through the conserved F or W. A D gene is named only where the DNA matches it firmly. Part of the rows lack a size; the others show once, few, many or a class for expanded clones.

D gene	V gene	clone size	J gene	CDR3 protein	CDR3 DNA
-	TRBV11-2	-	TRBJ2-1	CASSLGEQFF	TGTGCCAGCAGCCTCGGTGAGCAGTTCTTC
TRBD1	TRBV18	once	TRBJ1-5	CASSLRPTGGESNQPQHF	TGTGCCAGCTCACTCAGGCCAACAGGGGGCGAGAGCAATCAGCCCCAGCATTTT
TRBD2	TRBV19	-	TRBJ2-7	CASSRASGSGHEQYF	TGTGCCAGTAGTAGGGCTAGCGGGAGTGGCCACGAGCAGTACTTC
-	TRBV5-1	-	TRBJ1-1	CASSPYRVGNTEAFF	TGCGCCAGCAGCCCCTACAGGGTAGGGAACACTGAAGCTTTCTTT
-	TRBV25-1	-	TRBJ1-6	CASSGLRNSPLHF	TGTGCCAGCAGTGGTCTCCGTAATTCACCCCTCCACTTT
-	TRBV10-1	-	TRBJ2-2	CASSERTGSPPKNTGELFF	TGCGCCAGCAGTGAGAGAACAGGGTCGCCCCCGAAGAACACCGGGGAGCTGTTTTTT
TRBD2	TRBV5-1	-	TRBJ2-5	CASSLDGLAEETQYF	TGCGCCAGCAGCTTGGATGGGCTAGCGGAAGAGACCCAGTACTTC
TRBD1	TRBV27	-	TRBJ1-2	CASSQYLTGGVNYGYTF	TGTGCCAGCAGCCAATATCTTACAGGGGGGGTTAACTATGGCTACACCTTC
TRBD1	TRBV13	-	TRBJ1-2	CASGQGQSEYGYTF	TGTGCCAGCGGCCAGGGACAGTCGGAATATGGCTACACCTTC
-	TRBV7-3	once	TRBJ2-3	CASSLNPGAGTDTQYF	TGTGCCAGCAGCTTAAATCCGGGAGCAGGAACAGATACGCAGTATTTT
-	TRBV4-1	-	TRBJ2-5	CASTLDTFQETQYF	TGCGCCAGCACCCTCGACACATTCCAAGAGACCCAGTACTTC
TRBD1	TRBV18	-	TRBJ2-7	CASSGQGGGYEQYF	TGTGCCAGCTCCGGACAGGGGGGAGGCTACGAGCAGTACTTC
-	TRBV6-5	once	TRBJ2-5	CASRQDSFQETQYF	TGTGCCAGCAGGCAAGACAGCTTTCAAGAGACCCAGTACTTC
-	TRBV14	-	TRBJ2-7	CASTRSEGLRLQYF	TGTGCCAGCACCCGATCGGAGGGACTGAGGCTGCAGTACTTC
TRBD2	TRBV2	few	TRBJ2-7	CDAGLARSYEQYF	TGTGACGCAGGACTAGCGCGCTCCTACGAGCAGTACTTC
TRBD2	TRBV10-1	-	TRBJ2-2	CASSEAGENTGELFF	TGCGCCAGCAGTGAAGCGGGAGAGAACACCGGGGAGCTGTTTTTT
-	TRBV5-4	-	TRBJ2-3	CASRSPGDIQDTQYF	TGTGCCAGCAGAAGCCCAGGGGACATTCAAGATACGCAGTATTTT
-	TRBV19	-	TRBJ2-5	CASRGLESGETQYF	TGTGCCAGTAGAGGACTGGAATCTGGAGAGACCCAGTACTTC
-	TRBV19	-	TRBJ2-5	CASSAGVKKTQYF	TGTGCCAGTAGTGCAGGGGTGAAAAAGACCCAGTACTTC
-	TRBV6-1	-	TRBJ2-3	CASSEGASTDTQYF	TGTGCCAGCAGTGAGGGGGCGAGCACAGATACGCAGTATTTT
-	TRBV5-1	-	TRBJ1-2	CASSPGVGAGGYTF	TGCGCCAGCAGCCCTGGGGTAGGGGCTGGTGGCTACACCTTC
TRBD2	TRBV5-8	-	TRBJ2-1	CASSLVRLAGPTTNEQFF	TGTGCCAGCAGCTTAGTTAGGCTAGCGGGACCAACCACCAATGAGCAGTTCTTC
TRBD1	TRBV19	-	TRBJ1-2	CASSIEERGLYGYTF	TGTGCCAGTAGTATAGAGGAAAGGGGGCTCTATGGCTACACCTTC
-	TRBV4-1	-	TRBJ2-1	CASSQSLGVPHEGEQFF	TGCGCCAGCAGCCAATCTTTGGGTGTACCCCACGAGGGTGAGCAGTTCTTC
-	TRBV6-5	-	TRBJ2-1	CASSTDSNEQFF	TGTGCCAGCAGTACGGACAGCAATGAGCAGTTCTTC
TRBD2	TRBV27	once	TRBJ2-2	CASSLFSAGANTGELFF	TGTGCCAGCAGTTTATTCTCGGCGGGGGCGAACACCGGGGAGCTGTTTTTT
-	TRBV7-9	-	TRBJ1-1	CASSFGVTEAFF	TGTGCCAGCAGCTTCGGGGTCACTGAAGCTTTCTTT
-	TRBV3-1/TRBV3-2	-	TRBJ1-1	CASSLRGVMNTEAFF	TGTGCCAGCAGCCTCCGGGGGGTTATGAACACTGAAGCTTTCTTT
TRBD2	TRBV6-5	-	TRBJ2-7	CASSSRLAGNEQYF	TGTGCCAGCAGCTCCAGACTAGCGGGAAACGAGCAGTACTTC
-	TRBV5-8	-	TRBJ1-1	CASSLVMKSHTEAFF	TGTGCCAGCAGCTTGGTAATGAAGAGTCACACTGAAGCTTTCTTT
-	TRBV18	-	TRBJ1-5	CASSPKHNQPQHF	TGTGCCAGCTCACCAAAGCATAATCAGCCCCAGCATTTT
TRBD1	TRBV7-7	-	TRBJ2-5	CASSPPDRGSQYF	TGTGCCAGCAGCCCACCAGACAGGGGATCACAGTACTTC
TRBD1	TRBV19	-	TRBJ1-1	CARWTRQGEDTEAFF	TGTGCCAGATGGACCAGACAGGGCGAAGACACTGAAGCTTTCTTT
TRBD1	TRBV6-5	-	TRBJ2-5	CASTAPGTGGETQYF	TGTGCCAGCACTGCCCCTGGGACAGGAGGGGAGACCCAGTACTTC
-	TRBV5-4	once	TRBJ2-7	CASSLGPLRGEQYF	TGTGCCAGCAGCTTGGGACCACTGCGGGGCGAGCAGTACTTC
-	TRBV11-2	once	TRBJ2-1	CASSLVYSGLYNEQFF	TGTGCCAGCAGCTTAGTTTATAGCGGCCTATACAATGAGCAGTTCTTC
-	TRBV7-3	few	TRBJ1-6	CASSPRQNSPLHF	TGTGCCAGCAGCCCCCGACAGAATTCACCCCTCCACTTT
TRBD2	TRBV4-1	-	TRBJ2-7	CASSQSASGIYEQYF	TGCGCCAGCAGCCAATCGGCTAGCGGGATCTACGAGCAGTACTTC
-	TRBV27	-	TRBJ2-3	CASSKRYSDTQYF	TGTGCCAGCAGTAAGAGATATTCAGATACGCAGTATTTT
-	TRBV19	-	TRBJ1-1	CASSYAGLNTEAFF	TGTGCCAGTAGTTATGCAGGATTGAACACTGAAGCTTTCTTT
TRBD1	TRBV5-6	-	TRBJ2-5	CASRPRTGVETQYF	TGTGCCAGCAGACCCCGGACAGGGGTGGAGACCCAGTACTTC
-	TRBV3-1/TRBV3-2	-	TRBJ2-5	CASSIPYRLAPGETQYF	TGTGCCAGCAGCATACCGTACCGTCTAGCTCCGGGGGAGACCCAGTACTTC
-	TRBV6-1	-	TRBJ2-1	CASSESRSSYNEQFF	TGTGCCAGCAGTGAAAGTAGGAGCTCCTACAATGAGCAGTTCTTC
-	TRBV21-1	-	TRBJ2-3	CASSIPGTRGTDTQYF	TGTGCCAGCAGCATACCCGGGACTAGGGGCACAGATACGCAGTATTTT